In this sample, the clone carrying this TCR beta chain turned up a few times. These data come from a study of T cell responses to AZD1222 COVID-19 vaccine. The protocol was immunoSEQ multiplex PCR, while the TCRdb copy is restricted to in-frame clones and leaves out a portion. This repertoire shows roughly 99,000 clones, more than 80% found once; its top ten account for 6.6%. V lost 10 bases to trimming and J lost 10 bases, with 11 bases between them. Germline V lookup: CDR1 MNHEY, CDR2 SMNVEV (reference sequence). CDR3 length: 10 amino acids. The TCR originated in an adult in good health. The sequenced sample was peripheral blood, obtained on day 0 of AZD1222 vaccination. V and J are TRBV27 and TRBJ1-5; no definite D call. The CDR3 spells CAIDVRPQHF. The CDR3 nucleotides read TGTGCCATAGACGTGCGACCCCAGCATTTT.